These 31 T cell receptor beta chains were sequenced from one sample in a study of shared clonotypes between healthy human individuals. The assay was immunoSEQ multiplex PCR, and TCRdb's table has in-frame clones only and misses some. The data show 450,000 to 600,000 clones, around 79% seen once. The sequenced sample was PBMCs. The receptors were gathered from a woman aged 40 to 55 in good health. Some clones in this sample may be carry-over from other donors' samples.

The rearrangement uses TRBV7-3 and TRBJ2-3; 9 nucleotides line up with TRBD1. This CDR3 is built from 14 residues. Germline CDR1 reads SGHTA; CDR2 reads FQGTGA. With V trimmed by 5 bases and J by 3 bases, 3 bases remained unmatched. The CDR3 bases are TGTGCCAGCAGCGGACAGGGGAAAACAGATACGCAGTATTTT. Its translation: CASSGQGKTDTQYF.

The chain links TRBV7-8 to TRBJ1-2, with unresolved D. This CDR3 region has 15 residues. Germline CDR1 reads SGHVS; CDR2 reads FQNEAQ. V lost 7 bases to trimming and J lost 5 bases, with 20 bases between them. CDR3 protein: CASTGRLGSRYGYTF. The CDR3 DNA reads TGTGCCAGCACGGGCCGTTTGGGGAGTAGATATGGCTACACCTTC.

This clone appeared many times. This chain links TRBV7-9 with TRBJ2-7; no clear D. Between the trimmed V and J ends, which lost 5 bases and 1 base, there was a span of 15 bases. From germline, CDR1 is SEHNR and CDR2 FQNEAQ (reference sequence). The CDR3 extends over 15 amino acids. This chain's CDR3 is CASSQLAGLSYEQYF. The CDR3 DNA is TGTGCCAGCAGCCAACTGGCTGGGCTTTCCTACGAGCAGTACTTC.

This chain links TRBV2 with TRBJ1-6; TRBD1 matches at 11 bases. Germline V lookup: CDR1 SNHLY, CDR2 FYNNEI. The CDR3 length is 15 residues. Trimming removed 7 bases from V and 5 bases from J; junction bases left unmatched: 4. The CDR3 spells CASIPGQGDNSPLHF. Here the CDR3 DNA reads TGTGCCAGCATTCCGGGACAGGGGGATAATTCACCCCTCCACTTT.

For the CDR3, the DNA is TGTGCCAGCAGCTTAGGACAGGGGGCATACGAGCAGTACTTC. This sequence encodes CASSLGQGAYEQYF. V is TRBV7-9 and J is TRBJ2-7; 10 bases agree with TRBD1. This CDR3 is 14 amino acids long. CDR1 SEHNR and CDR2 FQNEAQ come from the germline V gene (reference sequence). The V segment lost 1 base and the J segment 4 bases; nucleotides outside the gene matches: 1.

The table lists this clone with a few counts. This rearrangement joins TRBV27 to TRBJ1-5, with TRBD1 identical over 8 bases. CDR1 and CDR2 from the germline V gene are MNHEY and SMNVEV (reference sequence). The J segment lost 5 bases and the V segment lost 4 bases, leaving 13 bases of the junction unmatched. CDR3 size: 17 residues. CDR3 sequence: CASSSFGTGSLYQPQHF. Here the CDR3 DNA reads TGTGCCAGCAGTTCGTTCGGGACAGGTTCCCTTTATCAGCCCCAGCATTTT.

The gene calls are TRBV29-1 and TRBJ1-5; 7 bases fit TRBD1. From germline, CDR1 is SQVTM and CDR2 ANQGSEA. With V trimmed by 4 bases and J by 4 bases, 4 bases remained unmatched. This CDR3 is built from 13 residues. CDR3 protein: CSVGDSLNQPQHF. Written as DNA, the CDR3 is TGCAGCGTTGGGGACAGCCTAAATCAGCCCCAGCATTTT.

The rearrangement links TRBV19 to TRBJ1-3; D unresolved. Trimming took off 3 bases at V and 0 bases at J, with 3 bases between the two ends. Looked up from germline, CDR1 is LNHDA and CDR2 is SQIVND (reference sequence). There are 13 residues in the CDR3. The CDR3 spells CASSIGSGNTIYF. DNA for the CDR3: TGTGCCAGTAGTATTGGCTCTGGAAACACCATATATTTT.

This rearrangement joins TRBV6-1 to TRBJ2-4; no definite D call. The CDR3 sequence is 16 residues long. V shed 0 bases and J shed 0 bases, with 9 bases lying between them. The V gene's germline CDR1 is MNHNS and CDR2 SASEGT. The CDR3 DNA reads TGTGCCAGCAGTGAAGCGTTGGGCCTAGCCAAAAACATTCAGTACTTC. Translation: CASSEALGLAKNIQYF.

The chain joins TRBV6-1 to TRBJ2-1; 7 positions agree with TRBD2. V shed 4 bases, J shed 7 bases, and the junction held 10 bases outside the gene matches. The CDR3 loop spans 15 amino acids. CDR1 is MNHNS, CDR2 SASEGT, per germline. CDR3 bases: TGTGCCAGCAGTGTATCGAGCGGGATGGGAAATGAGCAGTTCTTC. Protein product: CASSVSSGMGNEQFF.

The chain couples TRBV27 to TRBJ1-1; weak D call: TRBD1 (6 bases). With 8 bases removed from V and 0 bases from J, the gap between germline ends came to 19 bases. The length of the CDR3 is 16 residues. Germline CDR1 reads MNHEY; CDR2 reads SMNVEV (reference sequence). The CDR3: CASRKGQGPMNTEAFF. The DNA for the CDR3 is TGTGCCAGCCGCAAAGGCCAGGGGCCCATGAACACTGAAGCTTTCTTT.

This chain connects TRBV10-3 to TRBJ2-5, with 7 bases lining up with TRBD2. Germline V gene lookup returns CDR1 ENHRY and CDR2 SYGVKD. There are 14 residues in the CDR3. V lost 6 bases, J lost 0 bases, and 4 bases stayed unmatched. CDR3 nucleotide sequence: TGTGCCATCAGGGCCAGCGGGGACCAAGAGACCCAGTACTTC. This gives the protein CAIRASGDQETQYF.

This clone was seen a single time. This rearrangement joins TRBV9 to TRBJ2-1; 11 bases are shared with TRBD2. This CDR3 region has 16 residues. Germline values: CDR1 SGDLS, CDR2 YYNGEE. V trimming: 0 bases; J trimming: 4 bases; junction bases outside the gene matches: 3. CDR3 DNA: TGTGCCAGCAGCGTAGGGGCTAGCGGGGGGTACAATGAGCAGTTCTTC. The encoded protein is CASSVGASGGYNEQFF.

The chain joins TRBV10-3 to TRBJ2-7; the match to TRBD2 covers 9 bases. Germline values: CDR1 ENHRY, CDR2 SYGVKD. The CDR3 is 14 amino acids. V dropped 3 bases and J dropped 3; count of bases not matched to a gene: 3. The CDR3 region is CAISDLAGNYEQYF. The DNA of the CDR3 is TGTGCCATCAGTGACCTAGCGGGAAACTACGAGCAGTACTTC.

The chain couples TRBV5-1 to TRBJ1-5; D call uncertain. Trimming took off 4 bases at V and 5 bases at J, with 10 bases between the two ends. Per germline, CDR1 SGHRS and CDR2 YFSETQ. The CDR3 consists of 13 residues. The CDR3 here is CASSLRFDQPQHF. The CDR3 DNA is TGCGCCAGCAGCCTACGGTTCGATCAGCCCCAGCATTTT.

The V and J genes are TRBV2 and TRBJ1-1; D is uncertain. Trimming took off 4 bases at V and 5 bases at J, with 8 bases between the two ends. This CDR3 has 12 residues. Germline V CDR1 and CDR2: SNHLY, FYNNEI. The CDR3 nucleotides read TGTGCCAGCAGTGCAGACAATACTGAAGCTTTCTTT. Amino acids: CASSADNTEAFF.

CDR3 in amino acids: CASMDGGPGRTEAFF. CDR3 DNA: TGTGCCAGTATGGATGGGGGCCCGGGGCGGACTGAAGCTTTCTTT. The chain recombines TRBV19 with TRBJ1-1, with D tentatively TRBD1 (6 bases). The length of the CDR3 is 15 residues. V lost 7 bases to trimming and J lost 5 bases, with 20 bases between them. CDR1 is LNHDA, CDR2 SQIVND, per germline (reference sequence).

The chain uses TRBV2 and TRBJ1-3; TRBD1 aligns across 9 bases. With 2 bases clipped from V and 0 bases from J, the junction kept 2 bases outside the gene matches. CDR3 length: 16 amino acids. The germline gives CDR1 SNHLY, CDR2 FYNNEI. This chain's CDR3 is CASSEWGQGSGNTIYF. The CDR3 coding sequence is TGTGCCAGCAGTGAATGGGGACAGGGCTCTGGAAACACCATATATTTT.

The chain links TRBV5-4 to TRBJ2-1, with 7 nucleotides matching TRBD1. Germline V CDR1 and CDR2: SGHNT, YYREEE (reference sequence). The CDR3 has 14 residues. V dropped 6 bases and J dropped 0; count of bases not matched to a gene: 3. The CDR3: CASKGASSYNEQFF. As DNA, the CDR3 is TGTGCCAGCAAGGGGGCCAGCTCCTACAATGAGCAGTTCTTC.

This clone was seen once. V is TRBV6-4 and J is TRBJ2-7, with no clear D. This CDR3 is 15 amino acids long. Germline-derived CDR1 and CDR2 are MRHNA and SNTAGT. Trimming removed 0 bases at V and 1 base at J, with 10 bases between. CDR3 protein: CASSDSSAVSYEQYF. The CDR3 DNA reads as TGTGCCAGCAGTGACTCGAGTGCAGTATCCTACGAGCAGTACTTC.

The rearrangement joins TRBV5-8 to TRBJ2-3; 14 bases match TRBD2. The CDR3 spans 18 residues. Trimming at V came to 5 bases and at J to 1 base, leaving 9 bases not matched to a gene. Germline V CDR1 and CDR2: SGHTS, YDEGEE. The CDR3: CASSPGLAGGIGTDTQYF. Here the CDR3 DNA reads TGTGCCAGCAGTCCCGGACTAGCGGGAGGAATAGGCACAGATACGCAGTATTTT.

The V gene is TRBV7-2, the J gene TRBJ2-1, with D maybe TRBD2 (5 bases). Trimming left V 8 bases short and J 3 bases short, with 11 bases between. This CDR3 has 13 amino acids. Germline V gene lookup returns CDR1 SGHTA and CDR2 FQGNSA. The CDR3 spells CASGPGDYNEQFF. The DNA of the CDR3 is TGTGCCAGCGGACCCGGGGACTACAATGAGCAGTTCTTC.

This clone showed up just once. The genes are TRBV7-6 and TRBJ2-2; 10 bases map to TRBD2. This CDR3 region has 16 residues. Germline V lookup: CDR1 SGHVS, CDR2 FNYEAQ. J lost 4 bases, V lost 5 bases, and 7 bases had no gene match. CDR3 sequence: CASSAPAGGRTGELFF. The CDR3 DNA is TGTGCCAGCAGCGCCCCAGCGGGAGGGCGCACCGGGGAGCTGTTTTTT.

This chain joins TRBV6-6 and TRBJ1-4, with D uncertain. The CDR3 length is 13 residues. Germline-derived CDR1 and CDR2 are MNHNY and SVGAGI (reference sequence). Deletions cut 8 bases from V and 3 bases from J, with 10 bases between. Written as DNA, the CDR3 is TGTGCCAGCCTACTAAGAGCTAATGAAAAACTGTTTTTT. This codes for CASLLRANEKLFF.

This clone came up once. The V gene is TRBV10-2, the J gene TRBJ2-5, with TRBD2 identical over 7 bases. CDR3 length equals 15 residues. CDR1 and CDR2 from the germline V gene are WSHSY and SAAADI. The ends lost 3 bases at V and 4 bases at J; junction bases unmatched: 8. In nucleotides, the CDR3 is TGCGCCAGCAGTGATCCGCTAGCGGCGAGAGAGACCCAGTACTTC. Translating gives CASSDPLAARETQYF.

The CDR3 DNA sequence: TGCAGTGCTCTCCGAGGGGAGACCCAGTACTTC. This gives the protein CSALRGETQYF. This rearrangement joins TRBV20-1 to TRBJ2-5; possibly TRBD2 for D (5 bases). CDR1 is DFQATT and CDR2 is SNEGSKA in the germline V gene (reference sequence). V dropped 5 bases and J dropped 5 bases, with 9 bases sitting between them. The CDR3 length is 11 residues.

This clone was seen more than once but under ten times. CDR3 DNA sequence: TGTGCCTGGAGTACCGGCCGGCCGGGCTCCCTCTATCAGCCCCAGCATTTT. Its protein product is CAWSTGRPGSLYQPQHF. The chain combines TRBV30 with TRBJ1-5; D is uncertain. Trimming left V 2 bases short and J 5 bases short, with 22 bases between. The germline V gene has CDR1 GTSNPN and CDR2 SVGIG (reference sequence). This CDR3 has 17 residues.

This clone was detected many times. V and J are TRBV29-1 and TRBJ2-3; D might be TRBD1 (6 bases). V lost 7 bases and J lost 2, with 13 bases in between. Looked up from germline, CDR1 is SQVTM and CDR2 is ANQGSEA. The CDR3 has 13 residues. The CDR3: CSATGTNTDTQYF. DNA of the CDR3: TGCAGCGCCACCGGGACAAACACAGATACGCAGTATTTT.

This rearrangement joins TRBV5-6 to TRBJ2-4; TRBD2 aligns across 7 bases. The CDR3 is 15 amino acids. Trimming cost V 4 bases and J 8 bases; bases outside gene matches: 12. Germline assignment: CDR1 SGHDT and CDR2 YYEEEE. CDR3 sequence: CASSITGGSGDIQYF. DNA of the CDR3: TGTGCCAGCAGCATTACCGGGGGGAGTGGAGACATTCAGTACTTC.

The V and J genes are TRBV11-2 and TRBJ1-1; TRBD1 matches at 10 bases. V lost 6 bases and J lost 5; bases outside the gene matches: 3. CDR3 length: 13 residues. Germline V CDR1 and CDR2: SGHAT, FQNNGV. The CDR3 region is CASRDRGRTEAFF. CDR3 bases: TGTGCCAGCAGGGACAGGGGGAGAACTGAAGCTTTCTTT.

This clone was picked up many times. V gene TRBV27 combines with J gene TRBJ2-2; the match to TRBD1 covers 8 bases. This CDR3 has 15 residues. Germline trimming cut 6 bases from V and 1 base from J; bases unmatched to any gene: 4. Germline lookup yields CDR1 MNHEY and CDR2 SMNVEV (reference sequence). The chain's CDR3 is CASRRTGWNTGELFF. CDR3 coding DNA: TGTGCCAGCAGGCGGACAGGGTGGAACACCGGGGAGCTGTTTTTT.